These 20 T cell receptor beta chains were sequenced from one sample in a study of blood T cells in healthy people across ages. Next came a second PCR, run for about 7 to 12 cycles, which used a sample-barcoded 5' primer along with a J-beta primer mix. TCRdb called the 5' RACE reads again in MiXCR, with one record for every CDR3 protein. The profile shows about 2 million distinct CDR3 sequences, roughly 52% of them singletons. Sequencing was carried out using blood. The receptor set was obtained from a woman between 35 and 50 years old in good health.

V gene TRBV7-2 combines with J gene TRBJ2-3, with D maybe TRBD2 (5 bases). The V end lost 3 bases, the J end lost 3 bases, and 22 bases lay between the germline ends. Germline lookup yields CDR1 SGHTA and CDR2 FQGNSA. This CDR3 has 18 residues. CDR3 sequence reads: CASSFLPTRVLETDTQYF. CDR3 DNA sequence: TGTGCCAGCAGCTTCCTCCCGACGCGGGTTCTGGAAACAGATACGCAGTATTTT.

The chain combines TRBV7-9 with TRBJ1-4, with TRBD1 identical over 7 bases. The CDR3 loop spans 15 amino acids. Germline V gene data show CDR1 as SEHNR and CDR2 as FQNEAQ (reference sequence). Germline trimming cut 8 bases from V and 5 bases from J; bases unmatched to any gene: 11. The chain's CDR3 is CASGMRGQLNEKLFF. The CDR3 DNA sequence: TGTGCCAGCGGAATGCGGGGACAGCTGAATGAAAAACTGTTTTTT.

This chain connects TRBV2 to TRBJ1-1; TRBD1 matches at 8 bases. The trim removed 5 bases at V and 4 bases at J, leaving 6 bases unmatched. The CDR3 is made up of 14 amino acids. Germline loops: CDR1 SNHLY, CDR2 FYNNEI. The CDR3 protein is CASSIQGAGTEAFF. The CDR3 DNA is TGTGCCAGCAGTATTCAGGGGGCTGGCACTGAAGCTTTCTTT.

As for this clonotype: Germline and junction disagree at one end, which may indicate a read error. The chain carries TRBV12-3 or TRBV12-4 and TRBJ2-1, with 15 bases matching TRBD2. The CDR3 totals 19 residues. The CDR3 DNA follows: TGTGCCAGCAGCCCGGGACTAGCGGGGGGCTCCTATGGAAACAATAAGCAGTTCTTC. It specifies CASSPGLAGGSYGNNKQFF.

The chain joins TRBV29-1 to TRBJ2-7; TRBD1 matches 8 bases. Germline CDR1 reads SQVTM; CDR2 reads ANQGSEA. There are 14 residues in the CDR3. After removal of 0 bases from V and 4 bases from J, the junction contained 5 bases not matched to a gene. The CDR3 DNA follows: TGCAGCGTTGAAGACGGACAGGGACTTTACGAGCAGTACTTC. Translation gives CSVEDGQGLYEQYF.

This CDR3 is CASSLLRQDTDTQYF. The CDR3 DNA reads TGTGCCAGCAGTTTACTCCGGCAGGACACAGATACGCAGTATTTT. The chain uses TRBV27 and TRBJ2-3; D remains ambiguous. Trimming stripped 2 bases from V and 2 bases from J, with 11 bases between. This CDR3 region has 15 residues. CDR1 and CDR2 (germline): MNHEY, SMNVEV (reference sequence).

A single count supports this clonotype. The gene calls are TRBV4-2 and TRBJ1-1, with D unresolved. This CDR3 comprises 12 residues. CDR1 and CDR2 from the germline V gene are LGHNA and YNFKEQ. Trimming shortened V by 0 bases and J by 10 bases, and 9 bases separated the two germline ends. The CDR3 coding sequence is TGTGCCAGCAGCCAAGATTTGAGGTTAGCTTTCTTT. Translated: CASSQDLRLAFF.

The gene calls are TRBV19 and TRBJ1-2, with D unclear. CDR1 and CDR2 from the germline V gene are LNHDA and SQIVND (reference sequence). V was trimmed by 3 bases and J by 7 bases, leaving 15 bases between them. The CDR3 spans 14 residues. The CDR3 is CASSMSGSRLGYTF. For the CDR3, the DNA is TGTGCCAGTAGTATGAGCGGCAGTCGGCTTGGCTACACCTTC.

The rearrangement joins TRBV2 to TRBJ1-2; maybe TRBD1 (5 bases). Trimming took 8 bases from V and 7 from J, leaving 17 bases between them. Germline CDR1 reads SNHLY; CDR2 reads FYNNEI. The CDR3 length is 13 residues. CDR3 amino acids: CASRAGTSRGYTF. CDR3 nucleotide sequence: TGTGCCAGCCGGGCAGGGACTTCGCGTGGCTACACCTTC.

This chain links TRBV6-5 with TRBJ1-5; D is unclear. V was trimmed by 5 bases and J by 2 bases, leaving 13 bases between them. Germline loops: CDR1 MNHEY, CDR2 SVGAGI. The CDR3 runs 15 residues. The CDR3 coding sequence is TGTGCCAGCAGTAATCGGGGAGTTGGCAATCAGCCCCAGCATTTT. Amino acid sequence: CASSNRGVGNQPQHF.

This clonotype showed up just a few times. The chain links TRBV4-3 to TRBJ2-4, with D tentatively TRBD1 or TRBD2 (6 bases each). The CDR3 is made up of 14 amino acids. V was cut by 4 bases and J by 6 bases, with 13 bases left in between. Germline values: CDR1 LGHNA, CDR2 YSLEER. The CDR3 is CASSPRGRGNIQYF. The CDR3 nucleotides read TGCGCCAGCAGCCCACGGGGGCGGGGAAACATTCAGTACTTC.

V and J are TRBV19 and TRBJ2-3, with no clear D. The V end was cut by 5 bases, the J end by 4 bases, with 7 bases between. From germline, CDR1 is LNHDA and CDR2 SQIVND (reference sequence). The CDR3 is 12 amino acids. Written as DNA, the CDR3 is TGTGCCAGTAGTGTGGCTCCAGATACGCAGTATTTT. It codes for CASSVAPDTQYF.

The V call is TRBV10-1, the J call TRBJ2-5; the match to TRBD1 covers 9 bases. The CDR3 consists of 14 residues. Germline lookup yields CDR1 WNHNN and CDR2 SYGVQD (reference sequence). The J segment lost 5 bases and the V segment lost 6 bases, leaving 7 bases of the junction unmatched. CDR3 protein: CASRGTGLGETQYF. The CDR3, as DNA: TGCGCCAGCAGAGGGACAGGGTTGGGGGAGACCCAGTACTTC.

The genes are TRBV24-1 and TRBJ2-2; unclear D gene. CDR1 is KGHDR and CDR2 is SFDVKD in the germline V gene. The V and J ends lost 3 bases and 2 bases respectively, with 6 bases between them. The CDR3 is made up of 14 amino acids. CDR3 DNA sequence: TGTGCCACCAGTGATACCAAAAACACCGGGGAGCTGTTTTTT. Encoded protein: CATSDTKNTGELFF.

This clonotype was seen only a few times. This chain joins TRBV12-3 or TRBV12-4 and TRBJ1-6; tentatively, D is TRBD1 (5 bases). The CDR3 sequence is 13 residues long. V dropped 6 bases and J dropped 9 bases, with 12 bases sitting between them. In nucleotides, the CDR3 is TGTGCCAGCAGCTTCCCGGGACTTTCACCCCTCCACTTT. Translating gives CASSFPGLSPLHF.

This chain links TRBV10-3 with TRBJ2-7; possible D gene TRBD1, 6 bases. Germline CDR1 reads ENHRY; CDR2 reads SYGVKD. Trimming removed 4 bases at V and 4 bases at J, with 17 bases between. This CDR3 has 15 amino acids. For the CDR3, the DNA is TGTGCCATCAGTGCGGGACAAGGGATGGGGTACGAGCAGTACTTC. This translates into CAISAGQGMGYEQYF.

This clonotype turned up a few times. The chain couples TRBV29-1 to TRBJ2-7; D is possibly TRBD1 (5 bases). V lost 5 bases and J 6 bases, leaving 11 bases between the germline ends. This CDR3 is built from 11 residues. In germline, CDR1 is SQVTM, CDR2 ANQGSEA. CDR3 loop: CSVFTGVEQYF. CDR3 in DNA: TGCAGCGTTTTTACAGGCGTCGAGCAGTACTTC.

This clonotype turned up a few times. The chain carries TRBV25-1 and TRBJ1-2; 7 bases match TRBD1. The ends lost 8 bases at V and 6 bases at J; junction bases unmatched: 9. Per germline, CDR1 MGHDK and CDR2 SYGVNS. CDR3 size: 13 residues. This CDR3 is CASETTGMDGYTF. For the CDR3, the DNA is TGTGCCAGCGAAACGACAGGGATGGATGGCTACACCTTC.

As for this clonotype: One end of the junction varies from germline; a read error may be responsible. CDR3 amino acids: CSVRERGTGRGLETQYF. In DNA form, the CDR3 reads TGCAGTGTTAGAGAGAGGGGGACAGGGAGAGGGTTAGAGACCCAGTACTTC. V usage is TRBV20-1 and J usage is TRBJ2-5, with 9 nucleotides matching TRBD1. The CDR3 spans 17 residues. Germline loops: CDR1 DFQATT, CDR2 SNEGSKA (reference sequence).

The rearrangement links TRBV5-4 to TRBJ1-4, with a possible D match to TRBD1 (6 bases). There are 17 residues in the CDR3. Germline V gene lookup returns CDR1 SGHNT and CDR2 YYREEE (reference sequence). V was trimmed by 0 bases and J by 4 bases, leaving 16 bases between them. CDR3 sequence: CASSLDKTGLGNEKLFF. CDR3 nucleotides: TGTGCCAGCAGCTTGGACAAAACAGGGTTGGGTAATGAAAAACTGTTTTTT.